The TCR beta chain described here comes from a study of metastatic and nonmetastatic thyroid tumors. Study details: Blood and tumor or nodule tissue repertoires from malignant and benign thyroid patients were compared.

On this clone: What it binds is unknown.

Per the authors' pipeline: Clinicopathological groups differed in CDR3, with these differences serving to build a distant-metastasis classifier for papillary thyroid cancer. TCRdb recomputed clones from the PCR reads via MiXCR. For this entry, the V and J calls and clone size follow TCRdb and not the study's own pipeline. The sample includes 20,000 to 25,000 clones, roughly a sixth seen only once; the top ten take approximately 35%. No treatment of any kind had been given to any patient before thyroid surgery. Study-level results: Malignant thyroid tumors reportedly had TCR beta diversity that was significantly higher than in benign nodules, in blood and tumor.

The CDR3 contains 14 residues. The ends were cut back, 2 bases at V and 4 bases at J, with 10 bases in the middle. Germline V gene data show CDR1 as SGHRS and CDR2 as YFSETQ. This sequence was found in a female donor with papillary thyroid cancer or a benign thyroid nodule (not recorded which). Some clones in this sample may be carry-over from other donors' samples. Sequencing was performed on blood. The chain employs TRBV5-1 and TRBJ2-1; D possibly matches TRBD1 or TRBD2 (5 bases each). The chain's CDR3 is CASSFGTPYNEQFF. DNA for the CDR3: TGCGCCAGCAGCTTCGGGACCCCATACAATGAGCAGTTCTTC.